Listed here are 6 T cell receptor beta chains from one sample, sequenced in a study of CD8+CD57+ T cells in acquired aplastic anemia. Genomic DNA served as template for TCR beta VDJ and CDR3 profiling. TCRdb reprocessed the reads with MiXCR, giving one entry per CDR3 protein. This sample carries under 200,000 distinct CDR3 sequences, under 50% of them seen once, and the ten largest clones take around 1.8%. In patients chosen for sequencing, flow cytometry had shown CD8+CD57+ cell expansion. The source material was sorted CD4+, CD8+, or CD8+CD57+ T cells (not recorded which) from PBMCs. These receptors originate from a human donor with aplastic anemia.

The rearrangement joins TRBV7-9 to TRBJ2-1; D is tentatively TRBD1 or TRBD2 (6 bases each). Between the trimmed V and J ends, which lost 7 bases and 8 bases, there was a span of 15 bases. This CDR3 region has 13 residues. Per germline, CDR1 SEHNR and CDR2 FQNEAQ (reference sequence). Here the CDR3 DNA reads TGTGCCAGCAACGGAGGGGGTCCCCATGAGCAGTTCTTC. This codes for CASNGGGPHEQFF.

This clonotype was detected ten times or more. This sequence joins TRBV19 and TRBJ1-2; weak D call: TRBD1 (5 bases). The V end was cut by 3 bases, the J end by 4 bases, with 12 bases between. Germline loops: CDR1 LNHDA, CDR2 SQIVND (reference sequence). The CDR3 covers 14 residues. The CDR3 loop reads CASSIHPGTYGYTF. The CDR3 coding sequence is TGTGCCAGTAGTATTCATCCCGGGACCTATGGCTACACCTTC.

CDR3 protein: CATRWRLGSTGELFF. Here the CDR3 DNA reads TGCGCCACCCGGTGGCGGCTGGGTTCCACCGGGGAGCTGTTTTTT. V gene TRBV5-1 combines with J gene TRBJ2-2; D gene unclear. The CDR3 runs 15 residues. Germline V gene sequence: CDR1 SGHRS, CDR2 YFSETQ. Trimming took 9 bases from V and 4 from J, leaving 19 bases between them.

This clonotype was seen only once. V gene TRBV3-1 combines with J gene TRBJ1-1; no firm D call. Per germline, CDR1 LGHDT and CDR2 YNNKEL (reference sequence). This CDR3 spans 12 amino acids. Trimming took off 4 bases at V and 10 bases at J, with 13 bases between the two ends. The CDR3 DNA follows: TGTGCCAGCAGCCCCTTCGGTGGAGGAGCTTTCTTT. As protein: CASSPFGGGAFF.

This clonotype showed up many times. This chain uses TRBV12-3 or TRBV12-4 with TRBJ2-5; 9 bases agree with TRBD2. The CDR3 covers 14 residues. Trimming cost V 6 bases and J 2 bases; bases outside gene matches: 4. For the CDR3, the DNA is TGTGCCAGCAGCCAAGCGGGGGGTCAAGAGACCCAGTACTTC. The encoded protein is CASSQAGGQETQYF.

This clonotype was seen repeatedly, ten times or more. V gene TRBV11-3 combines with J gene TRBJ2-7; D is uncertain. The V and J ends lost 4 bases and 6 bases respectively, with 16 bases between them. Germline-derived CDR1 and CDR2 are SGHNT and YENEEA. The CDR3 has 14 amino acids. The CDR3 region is CASSSDSPRSEQYF. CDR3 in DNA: TGTGCCAGCAGCTCCGATTCTCCCAGGTCCGAGCAGTACTTC.